Below are 26 T cell receptor beta chains sequenced from a single sample in a study of human T cells and chemical hapten exposure. TCRdb processed the RACE reads anew with MiXCR; each CDR3 protein has one entry. Of around 380,000 distinct CDR3 sequences listed, approximately 5.1% are singletons. Regarding time point: patch test 1, 2 weeks after DPC sensitization. Treatment given: therapeutic diphenylcyclopropenone sensitization with weekly scalp DPC. Material: whole blood, obtained in connection with sensitization to the hapten diphenylcyclopropenone (DPC). Receptor source: a woman in her forties or fifties with alopecia areata. Some clones in this sample may be carry-over from other donors' samples.

The table lists this clonotype with many counts. The chain links TRBV20-1 to TRBJ1-1; D ambiguous. V shed 2 bases and J shed 3 bases, with 7 bases lying between them. This CDR3 has 12 residues. CDR1 is DFQATT and CDR2 is SNEGSKA in the germline V gene (reference sequence). Written as DNA, the CDR3 is TGCAGTGCTAGACCCGGGGACACTGAAGCTTTCTTT. Encoded protein: CSARPGDTEAFF.

This clonotype has ten or more counts. CDR3 sequence reads: CASSQEGGGTDTQYF. CDR3 in DNA: TGTGCCAGCAGCCAAGAAGGCGGAGGCACAGATACGCAGTATTTT. This chain joins TRBV4-2 and TRBJ2-3, with D uncertain. The V and J ends lost 0 bases and 1 base respectively, with 8 bases between them. Looked up from germline, CDR1 is LGHNA and CDR2 is YNFKEQ. CDR3 length equals 15 residues.

There are a few counts of this clonotype. The chain is built from TRBV7-2 and TRBJ2-3; 8 bases are shared with TRBD2. The germline V gene has CDR1 SGHTA and CDR2 FQGNSA. CDR3 length equals 15 residues. Trimming removed 2 bases from V and 5 bases from J; junction bases left unmatched: 6. CDR3 amino acids: CASSLSSGRGDTQYF. For the CDR3, the DNA is TGTGCCAGCAGCTTAAGCAGCGGGAGAGGAGATACGCAGTATTTT.

In this sample, this clonotype turned up many times. J is TRBJ1-4 and V is TRBV5-1; no firm D call. Germline V gives CDR1 SGHRS, CDR2 YFSETQ. The CDR3 covers 12 residues. V lost 4 bases, J lost 8 bases, and 9 bases lay in between. In DNA form, the CDR3 reads TGCGCCAGCAGCGGGGAGGCGGAAAAACTGTTTTTT. The encoded protein is CASSGEAEKLFF.

The table lists this clonotype with many counts. The chain combines TRBV9 with TRBJ2-7; the D gene is possibly TRBD2 (5 bases). Germline loops: CDR1 SGDLS, CDR2 YYNGEE. Trimming left V 4 bases short and J 0 bases short, with 11 bases between. There are 14 residues in the CDR3. CDR3 in amino acids: CASSSGRDSYEQYF. The DNA for the CDR3 is TGTGCCAGCAGCAGCGGACGGGACTCCTACGAGCAGTACTTC.

In this sample, this clonotype turned up many times. The chain is built from TRBV18 and TRBJ1-1; D is uncertain. This CDR3 is built from 14 residues. Germline CDR1 is KGHSH and CDR2 is LQKENI. V was clipped by 4 bases and J by 4 bases, with 13 bases between them. Written as DNA, the CDR3 is TGTGCCAGCTCACGCGGACGGGAGGGCACTGAAGCTTTCTTT. This gives the protein CASSRGREGTEAFF.

The sample holds a few counts of this clonotype. This CDR3 reads CASSLEGTQNNEQFF. In DNA form, the CDR3 reads TGTGCCAGCAGCTTAGAGGGAACCCAGAACAATGAGCAGTTCTTC. The genes are TRBV7-2 and TRBJ2-1; no definite D call. The germline gives CDR1 SGHTA, CDR2 FQGNSA. Trimming took 1 base from V and 5 from J, leaving 12 bases between them. CDR3 length equals 15 residues.

The chain combines TRBV7-8 with TRBJ1-5; possibly TRBD1 for D (6 bases). The CDR3 is 15 residues long. Trimming took off 8 bases at V and 0 bases at J, with 14 bases between the two ends. Germline V CDR1 and CDR2: SGHVS, FQNEAQ. The DNA for the CDR3 is TGTGCCAGCCTTCGGGGGCCGTATAGCAATCAGCCCCAGCATTTT. It yields the protein CASLRGPYSNQPQHF. Full variable domain (remainder filled in from reference TRBV7-8 and TRBJ1-5): GAGVSQSPRYKVAKRGQDVALRCDPISGHVSLFWYQQALGQGPEFLTYFQNEAQLDKSGLPSDRFFAERPEGSVSTLKIQRTQQEDSAVYLCASLRGPYSNQPQHFGDGTRLSIL.

The chain carries TRBV5-1 and TRBJ2-1, with D unclear. This CDR3 region has 15 residues. Deletions cut 3 bases from V and 0 bases from J, with 10 bases between. CDR1 SGHRS and CDR2 YFSETQ come from the germline V gene. CDR3 amino acids: CASSSGSSSYNEQFF. In nucleotides, the CDR3 is TGCGCCAGCAGCTCCGGGTCCAGCTCCTACAATGAGCAGTTCTTC.

This clonotype has more than one count but fewer than ten. The gene calls are TRBV7-9 and TRBJ1-2, with D possibly TRBD1 on 5 matching bases. The germline V and J ends were trimmed by 5 bases and 5 bases, with 12 bases remaining between them. Germline V gives CDR1 SEHNR, CDR2 FQNEAQ (reference sequence). The CDR3 length is 13 residues. This chain's CDR3 is CASSPRDYYGYTF. The CDR3, as DNA: TGTGCCAGCAGCCCTAGGGACTATTATGGCTACACCTTC.

This clonotype was counted ten times or more. The chain has TRBV20-1 and TRBJ2-7, with 9 bases identical to TRBD1. Unmatched junction bases numbered 9, after V lost 5 bases and J lost 1 base. The length of the CDR3 is 15 residues. CDR1 is DFQATT and CDR2 is SNEGSKA in the germline V gene (reference sequence). The CDR3 region is CSAADRDRVSYEQYF. DNA of the CDR3: TGCAGTGCTGCTGATAGGGACAGGGTATCCTACGAGCAGTACTTC.

This clonotype was seen only a few times. The rearrangement uses TRBV12-5 and TRBJ2-4; TRBD2 might be the D (5 bases). The CDR3 sequence is 17 residues long. Trimming pared 6 bases from V and 3 bases from J, leaving 21 bases between. Germline CDR1 is LGHNT and CDR2 is FRNRAP. CDR3 loop: CASGPELGSWGKNIQYF. The CDR3 DNA reads as TGTGCTAGTGGCCCAGAACTTGGGAGCTGGGGCAAAAACATTCAGTACTTC.

This clonotype occurred many times. This chain links TRBV29-1 with TRBJ2-1, with D possibly matching TRBD1 (5 bases). The CDR3 consists of 14 residues. Deletions cut 0 bases from V and 8 bases from J, with 14 bases between. Looked up from germline, CDR1 is SQVTM and CDR2 is ANQGSEA. Written as DNA, the CDR3 is TGCAGCGTTGAAGATCCCCCAGGGATGTATGAGCAGTTCTTC. Translation: CSVEDPPGMYEQFF.

This clonotype was detected a few times. J is TRBJ1-1 and V is TRBV4-1, with 9 bases lining up with TRBD1. The germline CDR1 and CDR2 sequences are MGHRA and YSYEKL. The CDR3 is made up of 15 amino acids. V was clipped by 4 bases and J by 8 bases; unmatched bases: 11. The CDR3 DNA is TGCGCCAGCAGCCGGGACGGACAGGGGTTTGCCGAAGCTTTCTTT. This encodes CASSRDGQGFAEAFF.

In this sample, this clonotype turned up many times. A read error may produce the germline difference seen at one junction end. This chain links TRBV2 with TRBJ1-1; no clear D gene. The CDR3 spans 13 residues. CDR1 and CDR2 (germline): SNHLY, FYNNEI. CDR3 protein: CASTVAGNAEAFF. DNA of the CDR3: TGTGCCAGCACGGTGGCCGGGAACGCTGAAGCTTTCTTT.

This clonotype was counted many times. The chain joins TRBV7-9 to TRBJ2-7; possible D gene TRBD2, 5 bases. Germline V lookup: CDR1 SEHNR, CDR2 FQNEAQ (reference sequence). V lost 4 bases, J lost 3 bases, and 13 bases lay in between. The CDR3 is 14 residues long. The CDR3 here is CASSSNSGRYEQYF. The DNA of the CDR3 is TGTGCCAGCAGCTCCAACAGCGGACGCTACGAGCAGTACTTC.

This clonotype has ten or more counts. The chain carries TRBV2 and TRBJ1-4, with 7 bases lining up with TRBD1. CDR3 length equals 13 residues. J lost 8 bases, V lost 6 bases, and 6 bases had no gene match. Germline-derived CDR1 and CDR2 are SNHLY and FYNNEI. CDR3 sequence (DNA): TGTGCCAGCAGACGAGGGGGCTTAGAAAAACTGTTTTTT. Its protein is CASRRGGLEKLFF.

This chain joins TRBV7-9 and TRBJ1-6, with D perhaps matching TRBD1 (5 bases). The CDR3 spans 19 residues. The germline V and J ends were trimmed by 5 bases and 1 base, with 21 bases remaining between them. Germline CDR1 SEHNR, CDR2 FQNEAQ (reference sequence). CDR3 loop: CASSRHRDPRGSYNSPLHF. Here the CDR3 DNA reads TGTGCCAGCAGCCGCCACCGGGACCCACGGGGGTCCTATAATTCACCCCTCCACTTT.

This clonotype showed up many times. The chain combines TRBV3-1 with TRBJ1-5, with D hard to call. Per germline, CDR1 LGHDT and CDR2 YNNKEL (reference sequence). Trimming left V 3 bases short and J 1 base short, with 13 bases between. The CDR3 extends over 16 amino acids. CDR3 protein: CASSQSGLHSNQPQHF. The CDR3 region has the DNA TGTGCCAGCAGCCAGAGCGGGCTCCACAGCAATCAGCCCCAGCATTTT. Drawing the rest from reference TRBV3-1 and TRBJ1-5, the complete variable domain is DTAVSQTPKYLVTQMGNDKSIKCEQNLGHDTMYWYKQDSKKFLKIMFSYNNKELIINETVPNRFSPKSPDKAHLNLHINSLELGDSAVYFCASSQSGLHSNQPQHFGDGTRLSIL.

This chain joins TRBV6-2 or TRBV6-3 and TRBJ1-1; a possible D gene is TRBD1 (5 bases). The V gene lost 6 bases and the J gene lost 6 bases, with 11 bases spanning the gap. In germline, CDR1 is MNHEY, CDR2 SVGEGT. The CDR3 runs to 12 residues. The CDR3 DNA sequence: TGTGCCAGCAGGCCAGGGTTGTCTGAAGCTTTCTTT. Amino acid sequence: CASRPGLSEAFF.

The chain couples TRBV28 to TRBJ2-3; D unclear. The CDR3 is 13 residues long. The V end lost 8 bases, the J end lost 1 base, and 10 bases lay between the germline ends. The V gene's germline CDR1 is MDHEN and CDR2 SYDVKM. The CDR3 DNA follows: TGTGCCAGCGCACCCAGCGGCACAGATACGCAGTATTTT. Amino acid sequence: CASAPSGTDTQYF.

At least ten counts were recorded for this clonotype. V usage is TRBV11-2 and J usage is TRBJ2-7; D is unresolved. V gave up 0 bases and J gave up 1 base, with 10 bases separating them. Germline CDR1 reads SGHAT; CDR2 reads FQNNGV. The CDR3 consists of 15 residues. CDR3: CASSLEWSASYEQYF. CDR3 coding DNA: TGTGCCAGCAGCTTAGAATGGTCAGCGTCCTACGAGCAGTACTTC.

This clonotype was detected ten times or more. V is TRBV7-8 and J is TRBJ2-1; D ambiguous. CDR3 length: 15 amino acids. Trimming removed 3 bases from V and 7 bases from J, with 16 bases in between. Germline assignment: CDR1 SGHVS and CDR2 FQNEAQ. CDR3 nucleotides: TGTGCCAGCAGCTTGGGAATACAACCCCGAAATGAGCAGTTCTTC. It is translated as CASSLGIQPRNEQFF.

This clonotype has a count of ten or more. The V and J genes are TRBV2 and TRBJ2-3; TRBD1 matches 7 bases. Per germline, CDR1 SNHLY and CDR2 FYNNEI. The CDR3 length is 15 residues. J was trimmed by 0 bases and V by 6 bases; bases with no gene match: 6. CDR3 amino acids: CASSRDRPSTDTQYF. The CDR3 bases are TGTGCCAGCAGCCGGGACAGACCTAGCACAGATACGCAGTATTTT.

This clonotype has ten or more counts. The gene calls are TRBV10-3 and TRBJ2-5, with TRBD1 matching over 10 bases. Germline CDR1 and CDR2: ENHRY and SYGVKD. Germline trimming cut 10 bases from V and 4 bases from J; bases unmatched to any gene: 9. The CDR3 covers 14 residues. The CDR3 DNA sequence: TGTGCCACCCGACAGGGGGCACCGGGAGAGACCCAGTACTTC. Protein: CATRQGAPGETQYF.

This chain connects TRBV27 to TRBJ2-7, with 8 nucleotides matching TRBD1. The CDR3 consists of 16 residues. After removal of 5 bases from V and 0 bases from J, the junction contained 9 bases not matched to a gene. Per the germline V gene, CDR1 is MNHEY and CDR2 is SMNVEV (reference sequence). The DNA of the CDR3 is TGTGCCAGCAGTACCAGGACAGGGAAGATCTCCTACGAGCAGTACTTC. Its translation: CASSTRTGKISYEQYF.